This entry lists 27 T cell receptor beta chains sequenced from one sample in a study of identical twins. TCRdb used MiXCR to reprocess the 5' RACE reads, holding one entry per CDR3 protein. The repertoire consists of about 700,000 distinct CDR3 sequences, with 5.5% to 6.5% occurring once and the leading ten covering approximately 1.6%. The sequenced sample was naive T cells sorted from blood. These receptor sequences come from a man aged 18 to 29 in good health.

This clonotype was found many times. The J gene is TRBJ1-2, the V gene TRBV29-1; D is ambiguous. CDR3 length: 12 amino acids. The ends were cut back, 4 bases at V and 5 bases at J, with 11 bases in the middle. Germline V gene lookup returns CDR1 SQVTM and CDR2 ANQGSEA. The chain's CDR3 is CSVGPTEYGYTF. DNA of the CDR3: TGCAGCGTTGGCCCGACTGAGTATGGCTACACCTTC.

This clonotype was counted ten times or more. The J gene is TRBJ1-4, the V gene TRBV7-9; 10 bases are shared with TRBD1. V dropped 5 bases and J dropped 2; count of bases not matched to a gene: 8. The germline V gene encodes CDR1 SEHNR and CDR2 FQNEAQ (reference sequence). CDR3 size: 17 residues. The CDR3 sequence is CASSLGQGFLTNEKLFF. The CDR3 DNA is TGTGCCAGCAGCCTGGGACAGGGGTTCCTTACTAATGAAAAACTGTTTTTT.

V gene TRBV7-9 combines with J gene TRBJ2-5; D remains ambiguous. Germline lookup yields CDR1 SEHNR and CDR2 FQNEAQ (reference sequence). This CDR3 has 10 residues. Trimming left V 5 bases short and J 7 bases short, with 5 bases between. The CDR3 DNA sequence: TGTGCCAGCAGCGCCGGGACCCAGTACTTC. Translation: CASSAGTQYF.

V is TRBV4-2 and J is TRBJ2-1, with 13 bases aligning to TRBD2. The junction had 8 bases not matched to a gene; V was cut back by 5 bases and J by 7 bases. This CDR3 spans 16 amino acids. CDR1 is LGHNA and CDR2 is YNFKEQ in the germline V gene. CDR3 DNA sequence: TGTGCCAGCAGCGTGGGAGGGACTAGCGGGACGAATGAGCAGTTCTTC. This encodes CASSVGGTSGTNEQFF.

The CDR3 protein is CASSIEGGANEQFF. CDR3 DNA: TGTGCCAGTAGTATAGAGGGCGGGGCCAATGAGCAGTTCTTC. The chain is built from TRBV19 and TRBJ2-1; D is possibly TRBD2 (6 bases). Between the trimmed V and J ends, which lost 0 bases and 6 bases, there was a span of 9 bases. Per the germline V gene, CDR1 is LNHDA and CDR2 is SQIVND (reference sequence). The CDR3 extends over 14 amino acids.

This clonotype was counted ten times or more. This chain links TRBV12-3 or TRBV12-4 with TRBJ2-5; D gene unclear. V gave up 6 bases and J gave up 1 base, with 12 bases separating them. The CDR3 extends over 14 amino acids. This chain's CDR3 is CASSPFPGQETQYF. Written as DNA, the CDR3 is TGTGCCAGCAGCCCGTTTCCCGGCCAAGAGACCCAGTACTTC.

The chain is built from TRBV28 and TRBJ2-7, with 7 bases aligning to TRBD1. CDR3 size: 18 residues. Germline V CDR1 and CDR2: MDHEN, SYDVKM. With 4 bases clipped from V and 5 bases from J, the junction kept 20 bases outside the gene matches. CDR3 amino acids: CASSSFRLGSTGTHEQYF. The CDR3, as DNA: TGTGCCAGCAGTTCGTTCCGCCTCGGGTCGACAGGGACCCACGAGCAGTACTTC.

This clonotype was seen many times. The CDR3 DNA follows: TGTGCCAGCAGATCTAACAGCGTGGAAGCTTTCTTT. It codes for CASRSNSVEAFF. The V gene is TRBV6-5, the J gene TRBJ1-1; D unresolved. V was cut by 6 bases and J by 8 bases, with 13 bases left in between. The CDR3 contains 12 residues. Germline CDR1 and CDR2: MNHEY and SVGAGI.

In its sample, this clonotype was seen many times. The chain joins TRBV25-1 to TRBJ1-1, with D hard to call. The V end lost 1 base, the J end lost 5 bases, and 8 bases lay between the germline ends. The germline CDR1 and CDR2 sequences are MGHDK and SYGVNS. The CDR3 has 13 amino acids. The chain's CDR3 is CASSESLRTEAFF. The CDR3 DNA is TGTGCCAGCAGTGAATCGCTGCGGACTGAAGCTTTCTTT.

This chain joins TRBV5-1 and TRBJ1-3, with D hard to call. Germline lookup yields CDR1 SGHRS and CDR2 YFSETQ. V was clipped by 0 bases and J by 1 base, with 8 bases between them. CDR3 length: 15 amino acids. CDR3 loop: CASSLEQSSGNTIYF. The CDR3 DNA is TGCGCCAGCAGCTTGGAGCAGTCTTCTGGAAACACCATATATTTT. Based on the CDR3 plus reference TRBV5-1 and TRBJ1-3, the full variable domain is KAGVTQTPRYLIKTRGQQVTLSCSPISGHRSVSWYQQTPGQGLQFLFEYFSETQRNKGNFPGRFSGRQFSNSRSEMNVSTLELGDSALYLCASSLEQSSGNTIYFGEGSWLTVV.

This clonotype was picked up many times. This sequence joins TRBV4-2 and TRBJ2-5; 7 bases agree with TRBD1. The CDR3 runs 15 residues. Germline CDR1 LGHNA, CDR2 YNFKEQ. The junction had 3 bases not matched to a gene; V was cut back by 0 bases and J by 2 bases. The DNA of the CDR3 is TGTGCCAGCAGCCAAGATGGCAGGGGGCAAGAGACCCAGTACTTC. Translated: CASSQDGRGQETQYF.

The genes are TRBV5-6 and TRBJ2-1; TRBD2 is a possible D gene (5 bases). This CDR3 comprises 16 residues. The germline gives CDR1 SGHDT, CDR2 YYEEEE. Trimming stripped 1 base from V and 6 bases from J, with 17 bases between. The CDR3 reads CASSLLSGQLPNEQFF. The DNA of the CDR3 is TGTGCCAGCAGCTTGCTGAGCGGCCAACTCCCCAATGAGCAGTTCTTC.

Points on this clonotype: The junction departs from the called germline gene at one end, perhaps through a read error. This chain links TRBV12-3 or TRBV12-4 with TRBJ2-1; 9 positions match TRBD2. The CDR3 runs to 15 residues. CDR3 loop: CASSWREGRRGERFF. CDR3 DNA sequence: TGTGCCAGCAGCTGGCGGGAGGGCCGCCGCGGTGAGCGGTTCTTC.

This clonotype was counted a few times. This chain joins TRBV29-1 and TRBJ2-6, with 9 bases aligning to TRBD1. The ends lost 4 bases at V and 0 bases at J; junction bases unmatched: 7. This CDR3 region has 17 residues. Germline V gene data show CDR1 as SQVTM and CDR2 as ANQGSEA. As DNA, the CDR3 is TGCAGCGTTGGACCGGGACAGGGACTCTCTGGGGCCAACGTCCTGACTTTC. As protein: CSVGPGQGLSGANVLTF.

This clonotype was counted a few times. This chain connects TRBV28 to TRBJ2-1; 7 positions match TRBD1. Germline V gives CDR1 MDHEN, CDR2 SYDVKM. V was pared by 7 bases and J by 14 bases, with 20 bases of the junction left unmatched. The CDR3 contains 15 residues. The CDR3 DNA follows: TGTGCCAGCACCGCTAATGACAGGGCGGTCGGTTTGGAGTTCTTC. Translation gives CASTANDRAVGLEFF.

This clonotype was seen more than once but under ten times. The CDR3 region is CASKVKTSGSSNEQYV. CDR3 bases: TGCGCCAGCAAGGTAAAGACTAGCGGGAGTTCCAACGAGCAGTACGTC. The chain employs TRBV5-1 and TRBJ2-7; TRBD2 matches at 12 bases. Losses at the gene ends were 6 bases for V and 5 bases for J; bases not matched to a gene: 12. The V gene's germline CDR1 is SGHRS and CDR2 YFSETQ. CDR3 length: 16 amino acids.

The gene calls are TRBV20-1 and TRBJ1-1, with D unclear. With 1 base removed from V and 4 bases from J, the gap between germline ends came to 19 bases. Germline V gene data show CDR1 as DFQATT and CDR2 as SNEGSKA (reference sequence). This CDR3 region has 16 residues. DNA for the CDR3: TGCAGTGCTAGAGCGTCCATGGAGGGTTTTCGCACTGAAGCTTTCTTT. Protein sequence: CSARASMEGFRTEAFF.

This clonotype came up many times. The chain has TRBV12-3 or TRBV12-4 and TRBJ1-2; D might be TRBD1 (6 bases). V was shortened by 4 bases and J by 5 bases, with 14 bases between the two germline ends. CDR3 length: 14 amino acids. For the CDR3, the DNA is TGTGCCAGCAGTTCCATCGTACAGGGTTATGGCTACACCTTC. Amino acids: CASSSIVQGYGYTF.

Many counts were recorded for this clonotype. The chain uses TRBV29-1 and TRBJ2-3, with 8 nucleotides matching TRBD2. Germline CDR1 SQVTM, CDR2 ANQGSEA. The CDR3 has 15 amino acids. J was trimmed by 0 bases and V by 4 bases; bases with no gene match: 6. This CDR3 is CSVVTSVSSTDTQYF. The DNA of the CDR3 is TGCAGCGTTGTGACTAGCGTATCTAGCACAGATACGCAGTATTTT.

The rearrangement uses TRBV11-2 and TRBJ2-1, with a weak D call TRBD2 (6 bases). CDR1 is SGHAT and CDR2 is FQNNGV in the germline V gene. The CDR3 extends over 15 amino acids. V lost 1 base and J 6 bases, leaving 13 bases between the germline ends. The CDR3 DNA reads TGTGCCAGCAGCTTAGCAGAGTGGGAGGCCAATGAGCAGTTCTTC. It codes for CASSLAEWEANEQFF.

This clonotype has only a few counts. V is TRBV10-2 and J is TRBJ2-3; TRBD1 might be the D (6 bases). CDR1 is WSHSY and CDR2 is SAAADI in the germline V gene. The CDR3 sequence is 14 residues long. Deletions cut 8 bases from V and 4 bases from J, with 16 bases between. CDR3 loop: CASGGPGAADTQYF. Here the CDR3 DNA reads TGCGCCAGCGGGGGCCCAGGGGCCGCAGATACGCAGTATTTT.

On this clonotype: The missing conserved phenylalanine or tryptophan at the end of this CDR3 makes a read error likely. The chain employs TRBV12-3 or TRBV12-4 and TRBJ2-7; 9 positions agree with TRBD1. The CDR3 has 13 amino acids. Trimming cost V 3 bases and J 6 bases; bases outside gene matches: 3. The chain's CDR3 is CASSLLTGGEQYL. The CDR3 nucleotides read TGTGCCAGCAGTTTGCTGACAGGGGGCGAGCAGTACCTC.

The chain joins TRBV6-2 or TRBV6-3 to TRBJ1-5, with D possibly being TRBD1 (6 bases). The V gene lost 5 bases and the J gene lost 10 bases, with 18 bases spanning the gap. CDR3 size: 14 residues. CDR1 is MNHEY and CDR2 is SVGEGT in the germline V gene. This chain's CDR3 is CASSQTGMIGPQHF. The DNA for the CDR3 is TGTGCCAGCAGTCAAACAGGGATGATCGGACCCCAGCATTTT.

In its sample, this clonotype was seen many times. This chain uses TRBV15 with TRBJ2-1, with a possible D match to TRBD1 (6 bases). V lost 1 base to trimming and J lost 4 bases, with 17 bases between them. This CDR3 has 17 residues. Germline CDR1 is LNHNV and CDR2 is YYDKDF (reference sequence). CDR3 region: CATSRGGLLGVYNEQFF. In nucleotides, the CDR3 is TGTGCCACCAGCAGAGGGGGGCTGCTAGGAGTTTACAATGAGCAGTTCTTC.

The chain carries TRBV4-3 and TRBJ2-2, with 11 bases fitting TRBD2. V lost 4 bases to trimming and J lost 6 bases; unmatched junction nucleotides: 4. This CDR3 comprises 15 residues. CDR1 and CDR2 from the germline V gene are LGHNA and YSLEER. In DNA, the CDR3 is TGCGCCAGCAGCCGAGATAGCGGGGGGGCCGGGGAGCTGTTTTTT. This sequence encodes CASSRDSGGAGELFF.

There are many counts of this clonotype. V usage is TRBV7-9 and J usage is TRBJ2-7, with D unresolved. Between the trimmed V and J ends, which lost 4 bases and 3 bases, there was a span of 7 bases. Germline-derived CDR1 and CDR2 are SEHNR and FQNEAQ (reference sequence). The CDR3 has 12 residues. The CDR3 DNA follows: TGTGCCAGCAGCTCAGACATCTACGAGCAGTACTTC. Protein product: CASSSDIYEQYF.

The chain couples TRBV3-1 to TRBJ2-1; 7 bases fit TRBD1. The germline V gene encodes CDR1 LGHDT and CDR2 YNNKEL (reference sequence). V was pared by 7 bases and J by 5 bases, with 11 bases of the junction left unmatched. The length of the CDR3 is 15 residues. In DNA form, the CDR3 reads TGTGCCAGCAATCATCCGGGACAGAGACACAATGAGCAGTTCTTC. Residues: CASNHPGQRHNEQFF.